What follows are 2 T cell receptor beta chains derived from one specimen sequenced in a study of technical replicates of blood from a handful of donors. Some clones are missing from TCRdb's copy, which holds only in-frame ones; the method was immunoSEQ multiplex PCR. The table has under 70,000 clones, roughly nine tenths seen once; the top ten hold 0.38%. What was sequenced was T cells isolated from PBMCs. These TCRs come from a human donor in good health.

V usage is TRBV7-6 and J usage is TRBJ2-3; D is possibly TRBD2 (6 bases). The CDR3 has 16 amino acids. Germline V gene sequence: CDR1 SGHVS, CDR2 FNYEAQ. V was trimmed by 0 bases and J by 3 bases, leaving 13 bases between them. CDR3 protein: CASSLAGGISTDTQYF. The CDR3, as DNA: TGTGCCAGCAGCTTAGCAGGCGGGATCTCGACAGATACGCAGTATTTT. Full variable domain (remainder filled in from reference TRBV7-6 and TRBJ2-3): GAGVSQSPRYKVTKRGQDVALRCDPISGHVSLYWYRQALGQGPEFLTYFNYEAQQDKSGLPNDRFSAERPEGSISTLTIQRTEQRDSAMYRCASSLAGGISTDTQYFGPGTRLTVL.

The chain joins TRBV9 to TRBJ1-1; a weak D match, TRBD1 (6 bases). The V gene lost 0 bases and the J gene lost 2 bases, with 14 bases spanning the gap. Looked up from germline, CDR1 is SGDLS and CDR2 is YYNGEE. The CDR3 covers 16 residues. CDR3 sequence (DNA): TGTGCCAGCAGCGTAGCGGGCAGGGGAATTAACACTGAAGCTTTCTTT. It yields the protein CASSVAGRGINTEAFF.